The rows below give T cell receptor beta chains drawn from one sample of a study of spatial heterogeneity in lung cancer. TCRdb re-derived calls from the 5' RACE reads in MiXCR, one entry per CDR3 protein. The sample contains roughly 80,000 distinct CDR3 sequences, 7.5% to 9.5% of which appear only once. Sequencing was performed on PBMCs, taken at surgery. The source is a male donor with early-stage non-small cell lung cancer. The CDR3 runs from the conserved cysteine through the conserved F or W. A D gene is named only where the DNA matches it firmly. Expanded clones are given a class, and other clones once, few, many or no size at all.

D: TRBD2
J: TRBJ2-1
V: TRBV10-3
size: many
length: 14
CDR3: CAIGTSGIYNEQFF
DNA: TGTGCCATCGGGACTAGCGGAATTTACAATGAGCAGTTCTTC

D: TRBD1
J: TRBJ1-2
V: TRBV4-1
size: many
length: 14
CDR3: CASSNRDRGSGYTF
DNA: TGCGCCAGCAGCAACCGGGACAGGGGGTCTGGCTACACCTTC

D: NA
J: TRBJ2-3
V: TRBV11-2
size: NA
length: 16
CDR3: CASSPTRMIRTDTQYF
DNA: TGTGCCAGCAGCCCGACGAGGATGATCCGCACAGATACGCAGTATTTT

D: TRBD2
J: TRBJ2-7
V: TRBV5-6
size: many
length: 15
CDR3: CASSFGLAGVHEQYF
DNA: TGTGCCAGCAGCTTTGGACTAGCGGGAGTCCACGAGCAGTACTTC

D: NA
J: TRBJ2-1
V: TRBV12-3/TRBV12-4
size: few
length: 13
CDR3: CASSLVGLGEQFF
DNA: TGTGCCAGCAGTTTAGTGGGGTTGGGTGAGCAGTTCTTC

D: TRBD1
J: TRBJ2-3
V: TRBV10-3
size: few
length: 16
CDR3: CAISEAAGGDRDTQYF
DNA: TGTGCCATCAGTGAGGCGGCAGGGGGAGATAGAGATACGCAGTATTTT

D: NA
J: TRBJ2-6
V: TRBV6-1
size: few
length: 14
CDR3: CASRGNLGANVLTF
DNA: TGTGCCAGCAGGGGGAACCTTGGGGCCAACGTCCTGACTTTC

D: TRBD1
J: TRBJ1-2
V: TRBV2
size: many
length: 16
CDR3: CASSVPRDRNYYGYTF
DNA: TGTGCCAGCAGTGTTCCCCGGGACAGGAACTACTATGGCTACACCTTC

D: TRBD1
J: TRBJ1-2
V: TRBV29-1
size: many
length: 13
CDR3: CSAFPGQGSGYTF
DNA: TGCAGCGCATTTCCGGGACAGGGGTCTGGCTACACCTTC

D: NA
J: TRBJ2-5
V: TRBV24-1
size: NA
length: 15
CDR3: CATSESAGDGETQYF
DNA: TGTGCCACCAGTGAATCAGCAGGGGATGGAGAGACCCAGTACTTC

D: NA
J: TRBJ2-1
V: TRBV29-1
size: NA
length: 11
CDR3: CSTAQGNEQFF
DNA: TGCAGCACGGCTCAGGGTAATGAGCAGTTCTTC

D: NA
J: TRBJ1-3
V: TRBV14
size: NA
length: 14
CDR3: CASSQGTSGNTIYF
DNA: TGTGCCAGCAGCCAGGGGACAAGCGGAAACACCATATATTTT

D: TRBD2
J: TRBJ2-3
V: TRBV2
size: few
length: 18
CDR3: CASTPMRTSGRAVDTQYF
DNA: TGTGCCAGCACCCCAATGAGGACTAGCGGGAGGGCCGTAGATACGCAGTATTTT

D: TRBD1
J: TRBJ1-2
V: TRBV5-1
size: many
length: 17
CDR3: CASSLSGWDRRDYGYTF
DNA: TGCGCCAGCAGCTTGTCCGGCTGGGACAGGAGGGACTATGGCTACACCTTC

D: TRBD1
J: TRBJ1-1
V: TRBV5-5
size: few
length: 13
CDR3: CASSRQGGTEAFF
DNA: TGTGCCAGCAGTAGACAGGGAGGCACTGAAGCTTTCTTT

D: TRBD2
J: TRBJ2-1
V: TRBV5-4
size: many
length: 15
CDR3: CASSFGAGSYNEQFF
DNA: TGTGCCAGCAGCTTCGGAGCGGGGTCATACAATGAGCAGTTCTTC

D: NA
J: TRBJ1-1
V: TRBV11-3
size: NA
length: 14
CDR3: CASSSGRLNTEAFF
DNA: TGTGCCAGCAGCTCGGGACGGCTGAACACTGAAGCTTTCTTT

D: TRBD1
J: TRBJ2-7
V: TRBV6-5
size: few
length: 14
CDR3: CASSSLTGTYEQYF
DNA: TGTGCCAGCAGTTCGCTGACAGGGACCTACGAGCAGTACTTC

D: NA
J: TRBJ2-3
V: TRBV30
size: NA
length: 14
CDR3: CAWSNRRGTDTQYF
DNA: TGTGCCTGGAGCAACAGGCGAGGCACAGATACGCAGTATTTT

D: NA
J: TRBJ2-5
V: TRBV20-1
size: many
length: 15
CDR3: CSASPLAGMQETQYF
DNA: TGCAGTGCTAGCCCCCTTGCGGGTATGCAAGAGACCCAGTACTTC

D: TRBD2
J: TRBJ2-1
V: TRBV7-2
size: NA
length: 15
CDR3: CASTLAGNSYNEQFF
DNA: TGTGCCAGCACCTTAGCGGGCAACTCCTACAATGAGCAGTTCTTC

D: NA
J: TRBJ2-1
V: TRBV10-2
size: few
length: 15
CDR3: CASSEPFQGYNEQFF
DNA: TGCGCCAGCAGTGAGCCTTTCCAGGGTTACAATGAGCAGTTCTTC

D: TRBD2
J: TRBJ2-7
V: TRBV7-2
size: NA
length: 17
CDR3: CASSLIGGSSPVYEQYF
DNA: TGTGCCAGCAGCTTAATCGGCGGGAGCTCCCCGGTGTACGAGCAGTACTTC

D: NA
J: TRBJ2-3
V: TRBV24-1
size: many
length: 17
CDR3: CATSDRRPAVGADTQYF
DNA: TGTGCCACCAGTGATCGACGACCAGCGGTTGGTGCAGATACGCAGTATTTT

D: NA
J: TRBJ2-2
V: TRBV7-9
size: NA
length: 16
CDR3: CASSLTLGLKSGELFF
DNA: TGTGCCAGCAGCTTGACACTGGGACTTAAGTCCGGGGAGCTGTTTTTT

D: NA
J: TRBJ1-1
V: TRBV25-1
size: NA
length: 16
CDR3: CASSEWSGDQNTEAFF
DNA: TGTGCCAGCAGTGAATGGTCCGGAGATCAGAACACTGAAGCTTTCTTT

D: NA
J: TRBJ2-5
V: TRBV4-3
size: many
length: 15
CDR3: CASSQEASSRETQYF
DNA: TGCGCCAGCAGCCAAGAGGCTTCGTCTAGGGAGACCCAGTACTTC

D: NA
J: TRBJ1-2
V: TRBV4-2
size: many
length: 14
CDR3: CASSQDPTVYGYTF
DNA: TGTGCCAGCAGCCAAGATCCGACCGTCTATGGCTACACCTTC

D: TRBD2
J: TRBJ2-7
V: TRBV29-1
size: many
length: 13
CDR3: CSVEGGTTYEQYF
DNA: TGCAGCGTTGAGGGAGGGACTACCTACGAGCAGTACTTC

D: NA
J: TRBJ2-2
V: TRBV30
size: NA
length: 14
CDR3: CAWTYGIHTGELFF
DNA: TGTGCCTGGACCTATGGGATACACACCGGGGAGCTGTTTTTT

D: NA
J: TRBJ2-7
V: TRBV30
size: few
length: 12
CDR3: CAWGQLSYEQYF
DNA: TGTGCCTGGGGACAGCTTTCCTACGAGCAGTACTTC

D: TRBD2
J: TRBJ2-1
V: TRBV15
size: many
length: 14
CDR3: CATSILAGNNEQFF
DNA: TGTGCCACCAGCATACTAGCGGGAAATAATGAGCAGTTCTTC

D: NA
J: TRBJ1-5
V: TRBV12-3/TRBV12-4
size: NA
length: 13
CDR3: CASRFNRARAQHF
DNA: TGTGCCAGCAGATTTAACAGGGCCCGGGCCCAGCATTTT

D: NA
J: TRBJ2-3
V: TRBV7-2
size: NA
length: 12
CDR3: CASSSWGDTQYF
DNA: TGTGCCAGCAGCAGTTGGGGGGATACGCAGTATTTT

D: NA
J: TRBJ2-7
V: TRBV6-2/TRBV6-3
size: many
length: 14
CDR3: CASSPRTGTTEQYF
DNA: TGTGCCAGCAGCCCCCGGACCGGGACCACCGAGCAGTACTTC

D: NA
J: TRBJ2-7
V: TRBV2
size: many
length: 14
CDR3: CASSRMDAFYEQYF
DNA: TGTGCCAGCAGTAGAATGGATGCATTCTACGAGCAGTACTTC

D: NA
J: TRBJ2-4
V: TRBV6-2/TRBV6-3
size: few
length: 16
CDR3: CASSFGGEVAKNIQYF
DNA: TGTGCCAGCAGTTTCGGGGGCGAGGTAGCCAAAAACATTCAGTACTTC

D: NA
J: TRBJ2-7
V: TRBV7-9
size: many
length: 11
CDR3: CASSPSYEQYF
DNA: TGTGCCAGCAGCCCGAGCTACGAGCAGTACTTC

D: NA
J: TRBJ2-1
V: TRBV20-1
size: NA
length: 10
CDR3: CSARYNEQFF
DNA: TGCAGTGCCCGCTACAATGAGCAGTTCTTC

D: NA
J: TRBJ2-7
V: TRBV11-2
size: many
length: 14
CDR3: CASSAQVSPYEQYF
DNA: TGTGCCAGCAGCGCCCAGGTGTCCCCATACGAGCAGTACTTC

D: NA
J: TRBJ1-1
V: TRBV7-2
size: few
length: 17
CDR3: CASSLAIRGPVRTEAFF
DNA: TGTGCCAGCAGCTTAGCTATACGGGGACCAGTTCGCACTGAAGCTTTCTTT

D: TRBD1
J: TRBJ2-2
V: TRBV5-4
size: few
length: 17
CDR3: CASSSSQTGVHTGELFF
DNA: TGTGCCAGCAGCTCCTCCCAAACAGGGGTCCACACCGGGGAGCTGTTTTTT

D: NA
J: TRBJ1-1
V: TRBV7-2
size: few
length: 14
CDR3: CASSLMRGDAEAFF
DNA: TGTGCCAGCAGCTTGATGAGAGGGGACGCTGAAGCTTTCTTT

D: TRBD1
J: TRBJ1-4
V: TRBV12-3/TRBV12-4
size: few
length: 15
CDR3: CASSRPTGGVEKLFF
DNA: TGTGCCAGCAGTAGACCGACAGGGGGAGTTGAAAAACTGTTTTTT

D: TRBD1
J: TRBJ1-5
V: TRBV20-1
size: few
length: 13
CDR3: CSAATGDNQPQHF
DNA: TGCAGTGCTGCGACAGGGGACAATCAGCCCCAGCATTTT

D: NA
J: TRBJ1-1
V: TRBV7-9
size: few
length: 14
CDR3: CASSFVGAGTEAFF
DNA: TGTGCCAGCAGCTTTGTGGGGGCCGGGACAGAAGCTTTCTTT

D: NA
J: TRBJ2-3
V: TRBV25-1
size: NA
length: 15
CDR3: CASSEISRDTDTQYF
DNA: TGTGCCAGCAGTGAAATCTCAAGGGATACAGATACGCAGTATTTT

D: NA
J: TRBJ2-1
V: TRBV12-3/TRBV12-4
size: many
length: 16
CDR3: CASRPNQGSSYNEQFF
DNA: TGTGCCAGCAGACCAAATCAGGGAAGCTCCTACAATGAGCAGTTCTTC

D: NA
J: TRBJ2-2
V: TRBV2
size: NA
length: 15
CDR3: CASRIADLNTGELFF
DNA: TGTGCCAGCAGGATAGCGGACTTGAACACCGGGGAGCTGTTTTTT

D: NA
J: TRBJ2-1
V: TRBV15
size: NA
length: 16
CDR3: CATSRVTGVGHNEQFF
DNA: TGTGCCACCAGCAGAGTTACGGGAGTTGGGCACAATGAGCAGTTCTTC

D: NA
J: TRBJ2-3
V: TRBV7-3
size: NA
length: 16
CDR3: CASSLAVAGPADTQYF
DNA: TGTGCCAGCAGCTTAGCCGTGGCGGGGCCAGCAGATACGCAGTATTTT

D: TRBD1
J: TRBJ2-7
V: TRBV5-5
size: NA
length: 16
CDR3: CASSLAPGQGANEQYF
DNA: TGTGCCAGCAGCTTGGCCCCGGGACAGGGGGCCAACGAGCAGTACTTC

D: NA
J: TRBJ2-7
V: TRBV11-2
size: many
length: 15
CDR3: CASSLVQEPSYEQYF
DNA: TGTGCCAGCAGCTTAGTTCAGGAACCTTCCTACGAGCAGTACTTC

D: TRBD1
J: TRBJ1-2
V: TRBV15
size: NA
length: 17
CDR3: CATSKPGTGGYGYGYTF
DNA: TGTGCCACCAGCAAGCCGGGGACAGGGGGCTATGGCTATGGCTACACCTTC

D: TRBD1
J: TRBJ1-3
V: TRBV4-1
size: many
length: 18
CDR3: CASSQTPGGGRSGNTIYF
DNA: TGCGCCAGCAGCCAAACCCCAGGGGGCGGGCGCTCTGGAAACACCATATATTTT

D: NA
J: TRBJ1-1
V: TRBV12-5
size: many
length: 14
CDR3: CASGLTGLETEAFF
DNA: TGTGCTAGTGGTTTGACAGGCCTGGAGACTGAAGCTTTCTTT

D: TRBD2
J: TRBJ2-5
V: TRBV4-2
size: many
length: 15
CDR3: CASSQFSGRGETQYF
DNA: TGTGCCAGCAGCCAATTTAGCGGGCGGGGCGAGACCCAGTACTTC